The 18 T cell receptor beta chains below all came from one sample that was sequenced in a study of CD8 T cells in Susac syndrome. After extraction with the RNeasy kit, about 0.45 to 1 ug of the RNA was reverse transcribed using random hexamers. TCRdb processed the immunoSEQ multiplex PCR reads anew with MiXCR; each CDR3 protein has one entry. The sample shows 200,000 to 300,000 distinct CDR3 sequences, 90% to 96% of them seen only once. The source material was CD4+ T cells from PBMCs. Source of these receptors: a human donor with Susac syndrome.

The J gene is TRBJ1-5, the V gene TRBV7-3; no definite D call. Germline loops: CDR1 SGHTA, CDR2 FQGTGA. Trimming cost V 4 bases and J 4 bases, with 5 bases left between them. The CDR3 has 12 amino acids. The DNA for the CDR3 is TGTGCCAGCAGCTACCCTAATCAGCCCCAGCATTTT. Amino acids: CASSYPNQPQHF.

The chain carries TRBV20-1 and TRBJ2-3, with a possible D match to TRBD1 (7 bases). V lost 6 bases and J 6 bases, leaving 22 bases between the germline ends. Germline assignment: CDR1 DFQATT and CDR2 SNEGSKA (reference sequence). This CDR3 comprises 15 residues. The CDR3 DNA reads TGCAGTGCCTCACCCCGGGACAGAGGGAGGGATACGCAGTATTTT. This sequence encodes CSASPRDRGRDTQYF.

This chain uses TRBV5-1 with TRBJ1-2; no clear D gene. The CDR3 extends over 13 amino acids. Germline V gene data show CDR1 as SGHRS and CDR2 as YFSETQ. The ends were cut back, 0 bases at V and 8 bases at J, with 11 bases in the middle. CDR3: CASSLDGQSGYTF. DNA of the CDR3: TGCGCCAGCAGCTTGGACGGTCAGAGCGGCTACACCTTC.

This clonotype has a single count. The rearrangement joins TRBV30 to TRBJ2-1; 12 bases are shared with TRBD2. The CDR3 has 17 amino acids. Germline CDR1 is GTSNPN and CDR2 is SVGIG (reference sequence). V gave up 4 bases and J gave up 6 bases; unmatched junction bases: 13. CDR3 coding DNA: TGTGCCTGGACCCCCCTTAGGACTAGCGGGATGCGCAATGAGCAGTTCTTC. As protein: CAWTPLRTSGMRNEQFF.

The chain is built from TRBV30 and TRBJ2-1; 8 bases agree with TRBD2. The ends lost 1 base at V and 5 bases at J; junction bases unmatched: 7. This CDR3 spans 15 amino acids. Per germline, CDR1 GTSNPN and CDR2 SVGIG (reference sequence). CDR3 loop: CAWSGWREAHNEQFF. In DNA, the CDR3 is TGTGCCTGGAGTGGATGGCGGGAGGCCCACAATGAGCAGTTCTTC.

This chain joins TRBV27 and TRBJ1-2, with TRBD1 identical over 8 bases. The CDR3 has 14 amino acids. The J segment lost 7 bases and the V segment lost 3 bases, leaving 7 bases of the junction unmatched. The germline CDR1 and CDR2 sequences are MNHEY and SMNVEV (reference sequence). CDR3 coding DNA: TGTGCCAGCAGTTTGGCAGGGGGCGCAGGTGGCTACACCTTC. This translates into CASSLAGGAGGYTF.

This chain uses TRBV24-1 with TRBJ2-2; D is possibly TRBD1 (6 bases). The CDR3 is 15 residues long. Germline V gene lookup returns CDR1 KGHDR and CDR2 SFDVKD. V lost 5 bases and J 7 bases, leaving 16 bases between the germline ends. CDR3 nucleotide sequence: TGTGCCACCAGTGCCCTTAAGACAGGACACGGGGAGCTGTTTTTT. Translation: CATSALKTGHGELFF.

The rearrangement joins TRBV20-1 to TRBJ1-1; the match to TRBD1 covers 8 bases. The CDR3 length is 14 residues. The V segment lost 1 base and the J segment 2 bases; nucleotides outside the gene matches: 3. The germline V gene encodes CDR1 DFQATT and CDR2 SNEGSKA (reference sequence). CDR3 DNA sequence: TGCAGTGCTAGAGGAGGACAGGGTAACACTGAAGCTTTCTTT. It yields the protein CSARGGQGNTEAFF.

The J gene is TRBJ2-7, the V gene TRBV12-3 or TRBV12-4; possibly TRBD1 or TRBD2 for D (5 bases each). Trimming stripped 3 bases from V and 2 bases from J, with 17 bases between. The CDR3 runs 16 residues. For the CDR3, the DNA is TGTGCCAGCAGTTTGGCGACGGGAAGAGGGGCCTACGAGCAGTACTTC. Translating it yields CASSLATGRGAYEQYF.

The chain has TRBV21-1 and TRBJ2-1; the listed D gene, TRBD1, was not tested against the DNA. TRBV21-1 is designated a pseudogene. The CDR3 totals 14 residues. CDR3 amino acids: CASIPRDSLLEQFF. The CDR3 DNA sequence: TGTGCCAGCATTCCGAGGGACAGCCTCTTAGAGCAGTTCTTC.

This clonotype was seen only once. The chain couples TRBV19 to TRBJ2-4; weak D call: TRBD1 (6 bases). CDR3 length: 16 residues. Trimming shortened V by 4 bases and J by 3 bases, and 16 bases separated the two germline ends. In germline, CDR1 is LNHDA, CDR2 SQIVND (reference sequence). The CDR3 DNA sequence: TGTGCCAGTAGTACGCAAACCGACAGGTTCAAAAACATTCAGTACTTC. It specifies CASSTQTDRFKNIQYF.

The chain recombines TRBV7-3 with TRBJ2-5, with 7 bases lining up with TRBD1. Germline loops: CDR1 SGHTA, CDR2 FQGTGA. Losses at the gene ends were 3 bases for V and 4 bases for J; bases not matched to a gene: 5. The CDR3 runs 14 residues. In DNA form, the CDR3 reads TGTGCCAGCAGCTTCGGGACAGATGGAGAGACCCAGTACTTC. Protein sequence: CASSFGTDGETQYF.

The chain recombines TRBV30 with TRBJ2-5; D might be TRBD2 (6 bases). The CDR3 runs to 14 residues. The V end lost 3 bases, the J end lost 2 bases, and 13 bases lay between the germline ends. The germline CDR1 and CDR2 sequences are GTSNPN and SVGIG (reference sequence). CDR3 sequence: CAWSPGTPQETQYF. DNA for the CDR3: TGTGCCTGGAGCCCCGGGACTCCGCAAGAGACCCAGTACTTC.

The chain combines TRBV12-3 or TRBV12-4 with TRBJ1-2; no clear D. This CDR3 comprises 14 residues. With 6 bases removed from V and 4 bases from J, the gap between germline ends came to 15 bases. CDR3 in DNA: TGTGCCAGCAGAGCCAGAGCCTCTCCCTATGGCTACACCTTC. Protein: CASRARASPYGYTF.

The CDR3 loop is CASSRQAQLNTGELFF. The CDR3 DNA sequence: TGTGCCAGCAGCCGACAGGCCCAACTGAACACCGGGGAGCTGTTTTTT. The rearrangement uses TRBV3-1 and TRBJ2-2; weak D call: TRBD1 (6 bases). CDR1 is LGHDT, CDR2 YNNKEL, per germline (reference sequence). This CDR3 region has 16 residues. The ends were cut back, 4 bases at V and 1 base at J, with 13 bases in the middle. The entire variable domain, with the rest obtained from reference TRBV3-1 and TRBJ2-2, is as follows: DTAVSQTPKYLVTQMGNDKSIKCEQNLGHDTMYWYKQDSKKFLKIMFSYNNKELIINETVPNRFSPKSPDKAHLNLHINSLELGDSAVYFCASSRQAQLNTGELFFGEGSRLTVL.

The chain couples TRBV10-3 to TRBJ2-5, with a weak D call TRBD1 (5 bases). The CDR3 totals 12 residues. CDR1 is ENHRY and CDR2 is SYGVKD in the germline V gene. Between the trimmed V and J ends, which lost 3 bases and 3 bases, there was a span of 5 bases. The CDR3 DNA reads as TGTGCCATCAGTGAAGGGGAAGAGACCCAGTACTTC. Its protein is CAISEGEETQYF.

The chain combines TRBV4-1 with TRBJ2-4, with a weak D call TRBD2 (6 bases). Trimming removed 1 base at V and 3 bases at J, with 16 bases between. The CDR3 contains 17 residues. Germline-derived CDR1 and CDR2 are MGHRA and YSYEKL. The CDR3 bases are TGCGCCAGCAGCCAAGGCGCCACCGGGACTGGCAAAAACATTCAGTACTTC. It yields the protein CASSQGATGTGKNIQYF.

This rearrangement joins TRBV30 to TRBJ2-5, with 9 bases matching TRBD2. Germline V gene lookup returns CDR1 GTSNPN and CDR2 SVGIG (reference sequence). The CDR3 runs to 14 residues. Germline trimming cut 2 bases from V and 7 bases from J; bases unmatched to any gene: 8. CDR3 protein: CAWSLREGRGTQYF. The CDR3 nucleotides read TGTGCCTGGAGTCTGCGGGAGGGGAGGGGGACCCAGTACTTC.